Sequencing of this T cell receptor beta chain was carried out in a study of blood T cell repertoires in COVID-19 (dated by TCRdb to 2020 to 2022). About the study as a whole: Samples covering the acute and convalescent phases of COVID-19 were provided by collaborators in the United States, Italy and Spain. Subjects who had been exposed to COVID-19, were actively infected with it, or had recovered from it provided the deeply sampled blood TCRbeta repertoires that made up the dataset. Nearly every sample came with metadata listing a de-identified subject ID, COVID-19 status, age in years and sex. The repertoires were released in a freely available public database meant as a resource for research on the immune response to SARS-CoV-2. The prospective study material was composed of cDNA or gDNA derived from T cells, B-cell-depleted T cells, or PBMCs. Where available, HLA class I and class II types were obtained from metadata supplied by the sample provider rather than from assay-based typing. The samples were drawn from two sources: the first 160 participants of the ongoing ImmuneRACE study, and fewer than 1,500 subjects contributed by 6 global collaborators.

As regards this clone: Its antigen is currently not known. The input lacks base qualities; no much larger clone sits a single base away.

The CDR3 runs 13 residues from the cysteine to the phenylalanine. The kept DNA is CDR3 alone, 39 bases in frame from the first base. The CDR1 and CDR2 encoded by the germline V gene are MDHEN and SYDVKM. Deletion took 5 bases off V and 5 bases off J, with a span of 12 bases between the germline ends. Paper-wide results and their limitations: The amount of clinical and demographic metadata varied by source and participant and was provided uncurated.

TCRbeta CDR3 regions were amplified from genomic DNA using the immunoSEQ Assay, a bias-controlled multiplex PCR. In the authors' own workflow: The number of nucleated cells in each sample was estimated by amplification of reference gene primers within the assay. To quantify the absolute abundance of each unique TCRbeta CDR3 rearrangement, sequence reads were collapsed and filtered. For each sample, productive Simpson clonality was calculated as the square root of Simpson's diversity index across productive rearrangements. TCRdb took this table from immuneACCESS and kept in-frame rearrangements with V and J called. Such tables lack part of the clones; where checked against another copy, unresolved V genes explain under half of the gap, and the rest is unexplained. V, J and clone size are those of that table, while D and trimming were read from the DNA. This sample holds over 60,000 clones; over 75% were observed only once. The top ten hold about 20% of the sample.

Each collaborating institution followed its own protocols to collect whole blood in K2EDTA tubes. For TCRbeta analysis, collaborators shipped samples in one of three forms: frozen whole blood, isolated PBMCs, or DNA extracted from either of those sample types. This sequence uses TRBV28 and TRBJ2-5; 6 matching bases give a weak D call of TRBD2. Sequencing was performed on peripheral blood. This TCR came from a man older than 75 with active or convalescent COVID-19. The bases read TGTGCCAGCAGTGCTTCAGGGAGGGAGACCCAGTACTTC. The resulting protein is CASSASGRETQYF. Reference TRBV28 and TRBJ2-5 proteins supply the regions before and after the CDR3; the full variable domain is: DVKVTQSSRYLVKRTGEKVFLECVQDMDHENMFWYRQDPGLGLRLIYFSYDVKMKEKGDIPEGYSVSREKKERFSLILESASTNQTSMYLCASSASGRETQYFGPGTRLLVL.